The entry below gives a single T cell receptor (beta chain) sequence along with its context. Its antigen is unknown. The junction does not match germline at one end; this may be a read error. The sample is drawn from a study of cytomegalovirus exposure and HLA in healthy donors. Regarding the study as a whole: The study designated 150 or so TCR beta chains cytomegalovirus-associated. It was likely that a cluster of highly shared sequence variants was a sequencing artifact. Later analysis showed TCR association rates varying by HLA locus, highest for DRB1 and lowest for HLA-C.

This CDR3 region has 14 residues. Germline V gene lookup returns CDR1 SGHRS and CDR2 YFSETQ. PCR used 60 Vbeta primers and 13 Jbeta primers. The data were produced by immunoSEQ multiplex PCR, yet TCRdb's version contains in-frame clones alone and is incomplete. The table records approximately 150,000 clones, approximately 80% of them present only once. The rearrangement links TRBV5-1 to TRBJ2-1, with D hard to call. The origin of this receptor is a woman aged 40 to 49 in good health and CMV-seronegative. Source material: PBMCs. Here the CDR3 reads CASSLFVSDNEQFF. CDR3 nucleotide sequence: TGCGCCAGCAGCTTGTTCGTCTCCGACAATGAGCAGTTCTTC.